This entry lists 21 T cell receptor beta chains sequenced from one sample in a study of blood T cell repertoires in COVID-19. The data were produced by immunoSEQ multiplex PCR, yet TCRdb's version contains in-frame clones alone and is incomplete. This sample has 270,000 or so clones, with about 89% found just once. Sequences were obtained from PBMCs or T cells enriched from blood (not recorded which). The receptors here all came from a woman under 30 who had recovered from COVID-19.

The genes are TRBV7-6 and TRBJ2-1, with 9 bases lining up with TRBD1. This CDR3 region has 16 residues. The germline gives CDR1 SGHVS, CDR2 FNYEAQ. V was pared by 2 bases and J by 7 bases, with 9 bases of the junction left unmatched. The CDR3 bases are TGTGCCAGCAGCTTAAAGAGGACAGGGGCCTGGAATGAGCAGTTCTTC. Its translation is CASSLKRTGAWNEQFF.

This chain connects TRBV11-1 to TRBJ2-3; D call uncertain. The CDR3 has 14 residues. Germline V gives CDR1 SGHAT, CDR2 FQDESV (reference sequence). The V and J ends lost 1 base and 0 bases respectively, with 5 bases between them. This CDR3 is CASSLGHSTDTQYF. The CDR3 region has the DNA TGTGCCAGCAGCTTAGGACACAGCACAGATACGCAGTATTTT.

The gene calls are TRBV30 and TRBJ2-5; D may be TRBD2 (5 bases). V lost 4 bases and J 2 bases, leaving 11 bases between the germline ends. The CDR3 runs 13 residues. The germline V gene encodes CDR1 GTSNPN and CDR2 SVGIG (reference sequence). The CDR3 spells CAWIEGRQETQYF. As DNA, the CDR3 is TGTGCCTGGATCGAGGGCAGACAAGAGACCCAGTACTTC.

The chain combines TRBV19 with TRBJ2-7, with 9 bases matching TRBD1. V lost 3 bases, J lost 1 base, and 4 bases stayed unmatched. The CDR3 extends over 15 amino acids. Germline V gene sequence: CDR1 LNHDA, CDR2 SQIVND (reference sequence). CDR3 nucleotide sequence: TGTGCCAGTAGTATCCTTGGACAGGGGTCCTACGAGCAGTACTTC. It specifies CASSILGQGSYEQYF.

This chain joins TRBV12-3 or TRBV12-4 and TRBJ1-2; D perhaps matches TRBD1 (6 bases). Trimming left V 6 bases short and J 7 bases short, with 15 bases between. This CDR3 is built from 13 residues. The chain's CDR3 is CASSTQGRGGYTF. CDR3 DNA sequence: TGTGCCAGCAGCACACAGGGCCGGGGTGGCTACACCTTC.

The chain joins TRBV7-2 to TRBJ1-5; D unclear. With 4 bases removed from V and 4 bases from J, the gap between germline ends came to 5 bases. From germline, CDR1 is SGHTA and CDR2 FQGNSA. The CDR3 runs 12 residues. CDR3 sequence: CASSSLNQPQHF. DNA of the CDR3: TGTGCCAGCAGCTCCCTAAATCAGCCCCAGCATTTT.

The chain employs TRBV14 and TRBJ2-1, with 11 bases matching TRBD2. J gave up 4 bases and V 4 bases, and 3 bases lay outside the gene matches. The CDR3 extends over 15 amino acids. The germline gives CDR1 SGHDN, CDR2 FVKESK. Here the CDR3 reads CASSPTSGVYNEQFF. As DNA, the CDR3 is TGTGCCAGCAGCCCGACTAGCGGGGTATACAATGAGCAGTTCTTC.

V usage is TRBV4-3 and J usage is TRBJ1-2; D unclear. The CDR3 length is 17 residues. V lost 4 bases and J 2 bases, leaving 20 bases between the germline ends. Germline V lookup: CDR1 LGHNA, CDR2 YSLEER. The CDR3 loop is CASSRTEVWSGNYGYTF. In DNA form, the CDR3 reads TGCGCCAGCAGCCGCACAGAGGTCTGGAGCGGCAACTATGGCTACACCTTC.

The CDR3 DNA is TGTGCCAGCAGCGATGACAGATACAATCAGCCCCAGCATTTT. Translating gives CASSDDRYNQPQHF. The chain links TRBV6-5 to TRBJ1-5, with D maybe TRBD1 (5 bases). Deletions cut 6 bases from V and 3 bases from J, with 12 bases between. In germline, CDR1 is MNHEY, CDR2 SVGAGI. This CDR3 spans 14 amino acids.

The chain joins TRBV27 to TRBJ2-3; D is possibly TRBD2 (6 bases). This CDR3 has 16 amino acids. The germline CDR1 and CDR2 sequences are MNHEY and SMNVEV (reference sequence). Trimming shortened V by 3 bases and J by 2 bases, and 15 bases separated the two germline ends. The CDR3, as DNA: TGTGCCAGCAGTTTTGTCGGGAGCGGGTTCACAGATACGCAGTATTTT. Its translation: CASSFVGSGFTDTQYF.

The chain is built from TRBV24-1 and TRBJ1-1; D not certain. The germline V gene has CDR1 KGHDR and CDR2 SFDVKD. CDR3 size: 19 residues. The V end was cut by 8 bases, the J end by 1 base, with 28 bases between. The CDR3 DNA reads as TGTGCCACCAAAAAGCCGGCGGGTATTGATATCCCTCGGAACACTGAAGCTTTCTTT. Translated, it gives CATKKPAGIDIPRNTEAFF.

The gene calls are TRBV18 and TRBJ1-3, with a tentative D call TRBD1 (6 bases). This CDR3 has 13 amino acids. Trimming took off 1 base at V and 10 bases at J, with 11 bases between the two ends. Germline V gene lookup returns CDR1 KGHSH and CDR2 LQKENI. In nucleotides, the CDR3 is TGTGCCAGCTCACCACTACAGGGCCAAACCATATATTTT. Protein: CASSPLQGQTIYF.

J is TRBJ2-3 and V is TRBV3-1 (or the pseudogene TRBV3-2), with D tentatively TRBD1 (6 bases). The ends were cut back, 1 base at V and 2 bases at J, with 13 bases in the middle. Germline V gives CDR1 LGHDT, CDR2 YNNKEL (reference sequence). CDR3 length: 16 residues. CDR3 nucleotides: TGTGCCAGCAGCCAAGGAGGTTTGGGGGCCACAGATACGCAGTATTTT. This codes for CASSQGGLGATDTQYF.

The rearrangement joins TRBV10-3 to TRBJ1-5; weak D call: TRBD1 (6 bases). The CDR3 contains 15 residues. Germline CDR1 is ENHRY and CDR2 is SYGVKD. Deletions cut 6 bases from V and 2 bases from J, with 14 bases between. The CDR3 DNA is TGTGCCATCAGCGCGGGGGGGGCCGGCAATCAGCCCCAGCATTTT. Protein product: CAISAGGAGNQPQHF.

The CDR3 DNA reads as TGTGCCAGCAGCTTAAGCGGGAGCCTCTACTACGAGCAGTACTTC. Encoded protein: CASSLSGSLYYEQYF. The gene calls are TRBV7-3 and TRBJ2-7; 7 bases map to TRBD2. J gave up 3 bases and V 1 base, and 6 bases lay outside the gene matches. The V gene's germline CDR1 is SGHTA and CDR2 FQGTGA. The CDR3 runs 15 residues.

The chain couples TRBV9 to TRBJ1-2, with a tentative D call TRBD1 (6 bases). Germline loops: CDR1 SGDLS, CDR2 YYNGEE. Trimming shortened V by 3 bases and J by 0 bases, and 15 bases separated the two germline ends. The CDR3 totals 16 residues. Here the CDR3 DNA reads TGTGCCAGCAGCGCCTTTCCCAGGGGATCTAACTATGGCTACACCTTC. Amino acids: CASSAFPRGSNYGYTF.

This rearrangement joins TRBV15 to TRBJ2-1; TRBD2 matches 7 bases. This CDR3 is 14 amino acids long. V lost 1 base to trimming and J lost 5 bases; unmatched junction nucleotides: 2. Germline V gene data show CDR1 as LNHNV and CDR2 as YYDKDF (reference sequence). In DNA form, the CDR3 reads TGTGCCACCAGCAGAGCTAGCGGCGACAATGAGCAGTTCTTC. Residues: CATSRASGDNEQFF.

The chain recombines TRBV5-1 with TRBJ1-1; TRBD1 agrees at 7 bases. The CDR3 extends over 14 amino acids. Unmatched junction bases numbered 11, after V lost 8 bases and J lost 4 bases. The germline gives CDR1 SGHRS, CDR2 YFSETQ. The CDR3 protein is CASKRTGRGTEAFF. In DNA, the CDR3 is TGCGCCAGTAAACGGACAGGACGGGGCACTGAAGCTTTCTTT. Based on the CDR3 plus reference TRBV5-1 and TRBJ1-1, the full variable domain is KAGVTQTPRYLIKTRGQQVTLSCSPISGHRSVSWYQQTPGQGLQFLFEYFSETQRNKGNFPGRFSGRQFSNSRSEMNVSTLELGDSALYLCASKRTGRGTEAFFGQGTRLTVV.

The chain employs TRBV4-3 and TRBJ2-3; TRBD2 might be the D (6 bases). The CDR3 consists of 14 residues. V lost 0 bases, J lost 9 bases, and 13 bases lay in between. Per germline, CDR1 LGHNA and CDR2 YSLEER. CDR3 in amino acids: CASSQDPGVGTQYF. DNA of the CDR3: TGCGCCAGCAGCCAAGATCCGGGGGTAGGAACGCAGTATTTT.

V gene TRBV7-8 combines with J gene TRBJ2-7, with D possibly being TRBD1 (5 bases). The germline gives CDR1 SGHVS, CDR2 FQNEAQ. The CDR3 is made up of 16 amino acids. The V end was cut by 5 bases, the J end by 0 bases, with 17 bases between. The chain's CDR3 is CASSPKTGASSYEQYF. Here the CDR3 DNA reads TGTGCCAGCAGCCCAAAAACAGGCGCCAGCTCCTACGAGCAGTACTTC.

The CDR3 loop reads CASGFPPEAFF. In DNA form, the CDR3 reads TGTGCTAGTGGTTTCCCTCCCGAAGCTTTCTTT. The chain joins TRBV12-5 to TRBJ1-1; unclear D gene. The germline CDR1 and CDR2 sequences are LGHNT and FRNRAP. The CDR3 has 11 amino acids. Trimming stripped 3 bases from V and 8 bases from J, with 7 bases between.